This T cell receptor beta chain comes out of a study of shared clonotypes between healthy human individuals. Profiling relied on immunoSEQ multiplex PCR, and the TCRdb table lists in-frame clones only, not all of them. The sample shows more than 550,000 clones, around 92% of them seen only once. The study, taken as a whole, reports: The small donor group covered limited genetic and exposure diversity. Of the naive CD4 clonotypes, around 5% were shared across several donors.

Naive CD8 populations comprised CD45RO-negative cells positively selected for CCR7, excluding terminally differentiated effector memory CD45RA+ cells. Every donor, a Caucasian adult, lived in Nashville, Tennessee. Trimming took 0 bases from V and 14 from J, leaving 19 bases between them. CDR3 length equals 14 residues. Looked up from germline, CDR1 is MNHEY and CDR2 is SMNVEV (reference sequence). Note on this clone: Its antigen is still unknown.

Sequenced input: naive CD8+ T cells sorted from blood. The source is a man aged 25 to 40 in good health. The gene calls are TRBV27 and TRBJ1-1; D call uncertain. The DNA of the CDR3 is TGTGCCAGCAGTTTATCGTGGGTTGGGGATTCCCAGTTCTTT. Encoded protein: CASSLSWVGDSQFF.